The rows below give T cell receptor beta chains drawn from one sample of a study of neurological immune-mediated disorders. TCRdb used MiXCR to reprocess the 5' RACE reads, holding one entry per CDR3 protein. The sample contains some 54,000 distinct CDR3 sequences, around a tenth of which appear only once. Input material: PBMCs. These receptors were taken from a male donor with HTLV-1-associated myelopathy (HAM/TSP). Each CDR3 is given with its conserved first and last residue. Fields, in order: D gene, V gene, clone size, J gene, CDR3 protein, CDR3 DNA. A D gene is named only where the DNA matches it firmly. Only some rows state a clone size, as once, few, many or a class for expanded clones.

D gene: TRBD1
V gene: TRBV5-1
clone size: many
J gene: TRBJ2-3
CDR3 protein: CASSLVTGKDTQYF
CDR3 DNA: TGCGCCAGCAGCTTGGTGACAGGGAAAGATACGCAGTATTTT

D gene: .
V gene: TRBV20-1
clone size: many
J gene: TRBJ2-1
CDR3 protein: CSVPGGAEHNEQFF
CDR3 DNA: TGCAGTGTCCCTGGGGGGGCCGAGCACAATGAGCAGTTCTTC

D gene: TRBD1
V gene: TRBV7-9
clone size: many
J gene: TRBJ2-7
CDR3 protein: CASSSEGQGIYEQYF
CDR3 DNA: TGTGCCAGCAGCTCCGAGGGACAGGGGATCTACGAGCAGTACTTC

D gene: .
V gene: TRBV10-1
clone size: .
J gene: TRBJ2-3
CDR3 protein: CASAGTVRGTQYF
CDR3 DNA: TGCGCCAGCGCCGGGACGGTCCGGGGTACGCAGTATTTT

D gene: .
V gene: TRBV5-6
clone size: many
J gene: TRBJ1-2
CDR3 protein: CASSFLWDSYTF
CDR3 DNA: TGTGCCAGCAGCTTTTTATGGGACAGCTACACCTTC

D gene: TRBD1
V gene: TRBV5-6
clone size: many
J gene: TRBJ2-1
CDR3 protein: CASSPLGQGFNNEQFF
CDR3 DNA: TGTGCCAGCAGCCCATTAGGACAGGGGTTCAACAATGAGCAGTTCTTC

D gene: TRBD2
V gene: TRBV15
clone size: medium-sized
J gene: TRBJ2-1
CDR3 protein: CATRGTSGSNEQFF
CDR3 DNA: TGTGCCACCAGAGGGACTAGCGGGAGCAATGAGCAGTTCTTC

D gene: .
V gene: TRBV5-8
clone size: many
J gene: TRBJ2-5
CDR3 protein: CASSFIRGGPRETQYF
CDR3 DNA: TGTGCCAGCAGCTTCATCCGAGGGGGACCCCGTGAGACCCAGTACTTC

D gene: TRBD2
V gene: TRBV5-1
clone size: few
J gene: TRBJ2-1
CDR3 protein: CASSLVPGGYNEQFF
CDR3 DNA: TGCGCCAGCAGCTTGGTGCCGGGGGGCTACAATGAGCAGTTCTTC

D gene: TRBD1
V gene: TRBV9
clone size: many
J gene: TRBJ1-6
CDR3 protein: CASSVGQGNSPLHF
CDR3 DNA: TGTGCCAGCAGCGTTGGACAGGGGAACTCACCCCTCCACTTT

D gene: TRBD1
V gene: TRBV5-6
clone size: many
J gene: TRBJ1-5
CDR3 protein: CASNLQGAGNQPQHF
CDR3 DNA: TGTGCCAGCAACCTACAGGGGGCGGGCAATCAGCCCCAGCATTTT

D gene: .
V gene: TRBV7-3
clone size: many
J gene: TRBJ2-5
CDR3 protein: CASSLGEGTKETQYF
CDR3 DNA: TGTGCCAGCAGCTTAGGGGAGGGGACAAAAGAGACCCAGTACTTC

D gene: TRBD1
V gene: TRBV12-3/TRBV12-4
clone size: many
J gene: TRBJ1-1
CDR3 protein: CATGTALNTEAFF
CDR3 DNA: TGTGCCACAGGGACAGCCTTGAACACTGAAGCTTTCTTT

D gene: .
V gene: TRBV7-8
clone size: many
J gene: TRBJ2-3
CDR3 protein: CASSLAFRGTTDTQYF
CDR3 DNA: TGTGCCAGCAGCTTAGCGTTTCGCGGGACCACAGATACGCAGTATTTT

D gene: .
V gene: TRBV29-1
clone size: many
J gene: TRBJ2-7
CDR3 protein: CSVEDGFSIPTEQYF
CDR3 DNA: TGCAGCGTTGAAGATGGCTTTTCTATCCCTACCGAGCAGTACTTC

D gene: .
V gene: TRBV7-6
clone size: many
J gene: TRBJ2-7
CDR3 protein: CASSSLTGQSSYEQYF
CDR3 DNA: TGTGCCAGCAGCTCCTTGACAGGACAGAGCTCCTACGAGCAGTACTTC

D gene: .
V gene: TRBV6-2/TRBV6-3
clone size: few
J gene: TRBJ2-1
CDR3 protein: CASSFGLRSNEQFF
CDR3 DNA: TGTGCCAGCAGTTTTGGATTACGTTCCAATGAGCAGTTCTTC

D gene: .
V gene: TRBV7-6
clone size: many
J gene: TRBJ2-3
CDR3 protein: CASSPAGGGGAGTDTQYF
CDR3 DNA: TGTGCCAGCAGCCCGGCGGGTGGTGGGGGGGCCGGCACAGATACGCAGTATTTT

D gene: TRBD1
V gene: TRBV5-1
clone size: many
J gene: TRBJ2-7
CDR3 protein: CASSSTGWDEQYF
CDR3 DNA: TGCGCCAGCAGCTCGACAGGGTGGGACGAGCAGTACTTC

D gene: TRBD2
V gene: TRBV9
clone size: .
J gene: TRBJ2-7
CDR3 protein: CASSVGGAGGAEQYF
CDR3 DNA: TGTGCCAGCAGCGTAGGAGGGGCGGGGGGAGCCGAGCAGTACTTC

D gene: .
V gene: TRBV3-1
clone size: many
J gene: TRBJ1-1
CDR3 protein: CASSQVSGTEAFF
CDR3 DNA: TGTGCCAGCAGCCAAGTCAGCGGGACTGAAGCTTTCTTT

D gene: .
V gene: TRBV10-3
clone size: medium-sized
J gene: TRBJ1-5
CDR3 protein: CAISQDKYSNQPQHF
CDR3 DNA: TGTGCCATCAGTCAAGACAAGTATAGCAATCAGCCCCAGCATTTT

D gene: TRBD2
V gene: TRBV29-1
clone size: medium-sized
J gene: TRBJ2-3
CDR3 protein: CSATGVAGGLDTQYF
CDR3 DNA: TGCAGCGCTACCGGCGTTGCGGGGGGTCTAGATACGCAGTATTTT

D gene: .
V gene: TRBV5-5
clone size: many
J gene: TRBJ1-5
CDR3 protein: CASSQDGNQPQHF
CDR3 DNA: TGTGCCAGCAGCCAGGACGGCAATCAGCCCCAGCATTTT

D gene: TRBD1
V gene: TRBV5-1
clone size: many
J gene: TRBJ1-4
CDR3 protein: CASSGGQALNEKLFF
CDR3 DNA: TGCGCCAGCAGCGGGGGACAGGCCCTAAATGAAAAACTGTTTTTT

D gene: TRBD2
V gene: TRBV20-1
clone size: .
J gene: TRBJ2-7
CDR3 protein: CSATSLAGVMYEQYF
CDR3 DNA: TGCAGTGCTACTTCACTAGCGGGAGTTATGTACGAGCAGTACTTC

D gene: .
V gene: TRBV7-9
clone size: many
J gene: TRBJ1-5
CDR3 protein: CASSLGFRDDQPQHF
CDR3 DNA: TGTGCCAGCAGCTTAGGTTTTAGGGATGATCAGCCCCAGCATTTT